This T cell receptor beta chain was recorded in a study of cytomegalovirus exposure and HLA in healthy donors. Whole-study context: Earlier, fewer than 140 million unique TCR beta sequences were recovered from roughly 180 million T cells by an analysis.

It was with 60 Vbeta and 13 Jbeta primers that the PCR ran. Using immunoSEQ multiplex PCR, the repertoire was profiled, and TCRdb retains in-frame clones only, with some absent. The sample records about 160,000 clones, 65% to 85% being singletons. A note on this clone: The antigen is not known.

The study, taken as a whole, reports: In a later analysis, an Asian-associated ancestry cluster reportedly showed fewer N-insertions than the approximately 640-donor mean.

Germline V gene lookup returns CDR1 SGHTA and CDR2 FQGNSA. This CDR3 is 15 amino acids long. J was trimmed by 0 bases and V by 1 base; bases with no gene match: 0. The source material was PBMCs. This TCR was sampled from a middle-aged woman in good health and CMV-seropositive. This chain joins TRBV7-2 and TRBJ2-1; TRBD1 matches 7 bases. CDR3 DNA: TGTGCCAGCAGCTTAGACAGGGGCTCCTACAATGAGCAGTTCTTC. Amino acids: CASSLDRGSYNEQFF.